This T cell receptor (beta chain) was retrieved from a study of cytomegalovirus exposure and HLA in healthy donors. Study results and limitations: Evidence from a later analysis indicated that most CMV-associated TCR beta chains looked HLA-restricted. Per published reports, the classifier diagnosed cytomegalovirus status with high specificity and sensitivity. The study put about 180 TCR beta chains on its list as cytomegalovirus-associated.

CDR1 and CDR2 from the germline V gene are MDHEN and SYDVKM. This CDR3 has 16 residues. Germline trimming cut 7 bases from V and 5 bases from J; bases unmatched to any gene: 15. Everyone who donated was a healthy bone marrow donor. Worth noting for this clone: What it recognizes is unknown.

The PCR made use of 60 Vbeta and 13 Jbeta primers. Libraries were prepared by immunoSEQ multiplex PCR; TCRdb keeps only in-frame clonotypes and omits some of them. The sample gives roughly 100,000 clones, approximately 78% of which show up once; just over 0.75% is in the top ten. The specimen was PBMCs. The chain employs TRBV28 and TRBJ2-7, with TRBD2 matching over 9 bases. The TCR originated in a woman aged 60-75 years in good health and CMV-seronegative. In DNA form, the CDR3 reads TGTGCCAGCAACCCGGAAGGTAGCGGGAGTTTTCACGAGCAGTACTTC. Its translation is CASNPEGSGSFHEQYF.